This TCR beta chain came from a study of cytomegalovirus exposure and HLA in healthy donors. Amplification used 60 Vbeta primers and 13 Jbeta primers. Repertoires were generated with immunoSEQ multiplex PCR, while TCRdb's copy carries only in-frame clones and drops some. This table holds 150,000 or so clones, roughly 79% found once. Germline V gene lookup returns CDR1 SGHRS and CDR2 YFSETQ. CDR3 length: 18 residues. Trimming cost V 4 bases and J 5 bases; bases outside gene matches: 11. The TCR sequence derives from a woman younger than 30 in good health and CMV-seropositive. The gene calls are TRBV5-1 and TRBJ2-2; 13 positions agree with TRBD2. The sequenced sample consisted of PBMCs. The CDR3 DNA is TGCGCCAGCAGCGGCACTAGCGGGGGGGCGCTTGCAACCGGGGAGCTGTTTTTT. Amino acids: CASSGTSGGALATGELFF.